Listed below are T cell receptor beta chains from one sample, sequenced in a study of T cell repertoires in cytomegalovirus infection. TCRdb recomputed calls from the reads with MiXCR, one row per CDR3 protein. The sample consists of tens of thousands of distinct CDR3 sequences, 4% of them appearing once. What was sequenced was PBMCs. The receptor source for this set is a human donor in good health (CMV status not recorded). Some clones in this sample may be carry-over from other donors' samples. Both conserved end residues are part of each CDR3. Each record gives: J gene, D gene, V gene, clone size, CDR3 DNA, CDR3 protein. A D gene is named only where the DNA matches it firmly. Size is omitted from some rows. Given values are once, few, many or a class for expanded clones.

TRBJ1-1,-,TRBV7-2,many,TGTGCCAGCAGCTTCAACAGGCTTGGCACTGAAGCTTTCTTT,CASSFNRLGTEAFF
TRBJ2-1,-,TRBV14,-,TGTGCCAGCGGGGGCCGTAACCCCATTTCCCACAACAATGAGCAGTTCTTC,CASGGRNPISHNNEQFF
TRBJ2-7,-,TRBV7-6,many,TGTGCCAGCAGCTTAGTTCGGGAATACGAGCAGTACTTC,CASSLVREYEQYF
TRBJ2-7,-,TRBV12-3/TRBV12-4,few,TGTGCCAGCAGTTCACGCGACAGATACGAGCAGTACTTC,CASSSRDRYEQYF
TRBJ2-7,-,TRBV7-2,many,TGTGCCAGCAGCGTGGGCCAGGGGGGGTTCAAGCAGTACTTC,CASSVGQGGFKQYF
TRBJ2-3,TRBD2,TRBV7-2,many,TGTGCCAGCAGCTTAGAACTAGCGGGGGTCTCACAGACGCAGTATTTT,CASSLELAGVSQTQYF
TRBJ1-1,-,TRBV7-6,many,TGTGCCAGCAGCTTGTTTACCGAAGCAGAGGAAATGAACACTGAAGCTTTCTTT,CASSLFTEAEEMNTEAFF
TRBJ2-1,-,TRBV7-2,many,TGTGCCAGCAGCTTAATAGGGGGTGGTGAGCAGTTCTTC,CASSLIGGGEQFF
TRBJ1-3,-,TRBV10-3,many,TGTGCCATCAGTGGTGGACATCCCTCTGGAAACACCATATATTTT,CAISGGHPSGNTIYF
TRBJ1-6,-,TRBV7-3,many,TGTGCCAGCAGCGTGAACAGGGATTCACCCCTCCACTTT,CASSVNRDSPLHF
TRBJ2-7,-,TRBV7-2,many,TGTGCCAGCAGCTTAGATGGGGCCGAGCAGTACTTC,CASSLDGAEQYF
TRBJ2-6,-,TRBV6-6,-,TGTGCCAGCAGAACCCGGTTGGGGGTAACTGGGGCCAACGTCCTGACTTTC,CASRTRLGVTGANVLTF
TRBJ2-1,TRBD2,TRBV10-3,many,TGTGCCATCGGCAACATAGCGGGGCAGGAGCAGTTCTTC,CAIGNIAGQEQFF
TRBJ2-1,-,TRBV7-9,many,TGTGCCAGCAGCTTAGGAGCTAGCGACTACAATGAGCAGTTCTTC,CASSLGASDYNEQFF
TRBJ2-3,-,TRBV7-3,many,TGTGCCAGCAGCTTAACCGGGAGCGCAGATACGCAGTATTTT,CASSLTGSADTQYF
TRBJ2-7,TRBD2,TRBV7-2,many,TGTGCCAGCAGCTTAGGTCGCGGGAGGGGGTACGAGCAGTACTTC,CASSLGRGRGYEQYF
TRBJ1-5,-,TRBV7-2,many,TGTGCCAGCAGCTTAGACAGGGCAAACAATCAGCCCCAGCATTTT,CASSLDRANNQPQHF
TRBJ2-7,-,TRBV13,-,TGTGCCAGCAGCTTAGGCCGACTAACGACACATCCATCCTACGAGCAGTACTTC,CASSLGRLTTHPSYEQYF
TRBJ2-1,-,TRBV7-2,many,TGTGCCAGCAGCCGATCGGGGAGCTCCTACAATGAGCAGTTCTTC,CASSRSGSSYNEQFF
TRBJ1-2,-,TRBV12-3/TRBV12-4,-,TGTGCCAGCAAGGCCCTTGATACCGGGACGGGGATCTATGGCTACACCTTC,CASKALDTGTGIYGYTF
TRBJ1-1,TRBD1,TRBV7-2,many,TGTGCCAGCAGCCAATCCCTACAGGGGAGCACTGAAGCTTTCTTT,CASSQSLQGSTEAFF
TRBJ1-5,TRBD1,TRBV7-6,many,TGTGCCAGCAGCTCCCCGGGAGAGGGGGCTGATCAGCCCCAGCATTTT,CASSSPGEGADQPQHF
TRBJ2-1,TRBD2,TRBV14,many,TGTGCCAGCAGCCACTGGGGTAGCGGGGGACCAAATGAGCAGTTCTTC,CASSHWGSGGPNEQFF
TRBJ2-5,-,TRBV7-2,many,TGTGCCAGCAGCTCTGGTGGTTTTTCCCAAGAGACCCAGTACTTC,CASSSGGFSQETQYF
TRBJ1-1,-,TRBV27,few,TGTGCCAGCAGTTGGGTTGGAGCTTTCTTT,CASSWVGAFF
TRBJ1-2,-,TRBV19,many,TGTGCCAGTAGTGGACGGGACAATGATGGCTACACCTTC,CASSGRDNDGYTF
TRBJ2-2,-,TRBV7-2,many,TGTGCCAGCAGCTTAGGGATCGGGGAGCTGTTTTTT,CASSLGIGELFF
TRBJ1-2,-,TRBV5-5,many,TGTGCCAGCAGCTTGGATCTGGATATCTATGGCTACACCTTC,CASSLDLDIYGYTF
TRBJ2-7,TRBD2,TRBV20-1,-,TGCAGTGCTCGAGTAGGCGGGGGAGCCTACGAGCAGTACTTC,CSARVGGGAYEQYF